The 29 T cell receptor beta chains below were found in one sample sequenced in a study of B cell selection in AIRE deficiency. The method was immunoSEQ multiplex PCR; TCRdb's version includes in-frame clones alone and lacks a portion of them. This table has 20,000 to 25,000 clones, 95% to 98% appearing once. CD4+CD127+ cells were sorted as the conventional CD4 T cells. The sequenced sample was conventional CD4+ T cells sorted from PBMCs. All receptors come from a human donor with AIRE deficiency.

The V call is TRBV7-3, the J call TRBJ2-7; the D gene is possibly TRBD2 (6 bases). This CDR3 is 16 amino acids long. V lost 2 bases to trimming and J lost 3 bases, with 17 bases between them. In germline, CDR1 is SGHTA, CDR2 FQGTGA. The CDR3 coding sequence is TGTGCCAGCAGCTTAGGCCCCCCGGGGGTCAACTACGAGCAGTACTTC. This gives the protein CASSLGPPGVNYEQYF.

The chain combines TRBV27 with TRBJ1-5; a weak D match, TRBD1 (5 bases). V shed 3 bases and J shed 6 bases, with 9 bases lying between them. Germline V gives CDR1 MNHEY, CDR2 SMNVEV (reference sequence). This CDR3 region has 13 residues. In DNA, the CDR3 is TGTGCCAGCAGTTTTCAAAGGGGTCAGCCCCAGCATTTT. This translates into CASSFQRGQPQHF.

CDR3 in DNA: TGCGCCAGCAGCTTCCGGACAGGGGAGAGGGAAAAACTGTTTTTT. It encodes CASSFRTGEREKLFF. This sequence joins TRBV5-1 and TRBJ1-4, with 9 nucleotides matching TRBD1. After removal of 2 bases from V and 8 bases from J, the junction contained 7 bases not matched to a gene. CDR1 and CDR2 from the germline V gene are SGHRS and YFSETQ. The CDR3 covers 15 residues.

Details on this clone: Other DNA sequences in the sample encode the same CDR3. This chain connects TRBV18 to TRBJ1-1; D gene uncertain. The germline CDR1 and CDR2 sequences are KGHSH and LQKENI. The CDR3 extends over 13 amino acids. Trimming cost V 3 bases and J 0 bases, with 5 bases left between them. The CDR3 loop is CASSPGLNTEAFF. CDR3 nucleotide sequence: TGTGCCAGCTCACCCGGGTTGAACACTGAAGCTTTCTTT.

The chain combines TRBV5-1 with TRBJ2-3; D is perhaps TRBD1 or TRBD2 (6 bases each). The CDR3 has 15 residues. The germline V gene encodes CDR1 SGHRS and CDR2 YFSETQ. V lost 4 bases to trimming and J lost 4 bases, with 16 bases between them. The CDR3 loop reads CASSLAGGQADTQYF. CDR3 coding DNA: TGCGCCAGCAGCCTGGCTGGGGGGCAGGCAGATACGCAGTATTTT.

The chain employs TRBV6-5 and TRBJ1-1; TRBD1 matches 7 bases. The CDR3 has 14 residues. The V and J ends lost 2 bases and 3 bases, in that order; junction bases with no gene match: 3. Germline loops: CDR1 MNHEY, CDR2 SVGAGI. The CDR3, as DNA: TGTGCCAGCAGTTACCGGACAGGTGACACTGAAGCTTTCTTT. This sequence encodes CASSYRTGDTEAFF.

The CDR3 nucleotides are TGTGCCAGCAGCGTAGATCAGGGTTACCCCCAAGAGACCCAGTACTTC. It encodes CASSVDQGYPQETQYF. The chain couples TRBV9 to TRBJ2-5; D may be TRBD1 (5 bases). This CDR3 has 16 amino acids. The germline V gene has CDR1 SGDLS and CDR2 YYNGEE. Between the trimmed V and J ends, which lost 0 bases and 1 base, there was a span of 13 bases.

The genes are TRBV27 and TRBJ1-1, with D perhaps matching TRBD1 (5 bases). V was shortened by 5 bases and J by 1 base, with 11 bases between the two germline ends. This CDR3 has 14 amino acids. Germline V CDR1 and CDR2: MNHEY, SMNVEV (reference sequence). CDR3 amino acids: CASSTGTENTEAFF. DNA for the CDR3: TGTGCCAGCAGTACCGGGACCGAGAACACTGAAGCTTTCTTT.

The chain carries TRBV30 and TRBJ1-5; possibly TRBD1 for D (5 bases). Germline V gene sequence: CDR1 GTSNPN, CDR2 SVGIG (reference sequence). Deletions cut 1 base from V and 4 bases from J, with 8 bases between. The CDR3 length is 13 residues. The CDR3 DNA reads as TGTGCCTGGAGTGGGGACTCAAATCAGCCCCAGCATTTT. Protein sequence: CAWSGDSNQPQHF.

The chain carries TRBV19 and TRBJ2-7; a weak D match, TRBD2 (6 bases). The V end was cut by 4 bases, the J end by 4 bases, with 17 bases between. CDR3 length: 15 amino acids. From germline, CDR1 is LNHDA and CDR2 SQIVND (reference sequence). This CDR3 reads CASSRRLEGKYEQYF. For the CDR3, the DNA is TGTGCCAGTAGTAGAAGGTTGGAGGGTAAGTACGAGCAGTACTTC.

Only one count was recorded for this clone. J is TRBJ2-1 and V is TRBV4-2, with D possibly matching TRBD1 (5 bases). V was shortened by 5 bases and J by 1 base, with 12 bases between the two germline ends. Germline values: CDR1 LGHNA, CDR2 YNFKEQ. The CDR3 covers 15 residues. The CDR3 region is CASSSRAGSYNEQFF. The CDR3 coding sequence is TGTGCCAGCAGCTCCAGGGCAGGGTCCTACAATGAGCAGTTCTTC.

This rearrangement joins TRBV7-2 to TRBJ2-7; no firm D call. The CDR3 runs 14 residues. V lost 6 bases to trimming and J lost 0 bases, with 12 bases between them. CDR1 SGHTA and CDR2 FQGNSA come from the germline V gene. The DNA of the CDR3 is TGTGCCAGCAGTCAGACGCCGAGCTCCTACGAGCAGTACTTC. This sequence encodes CASSQTPSSYEQYF.

J is TRBJ2-2 and V is TRBV10-3; 12 nucleotides agree with TRBD2. The trim removed 2 bases at V and 6 bases at J, leaving 7 bases unmatched. Germline V CDR1 and CDR2: ENHRY, SYGVKD. The CDR3 totals 17 residues. The CDR3 sequence: CAISEVPRLAGAGELFF. In DNA, the CDR3 is TGTGCCATCAGTGAGGTCCCGCGACTAGCGGGGGCCGGGGAGCTGTTTTTT.

The chain links TRBV18 to TRBJ1-4; 9 bases match TRBD1. The germline gives CDR1 KGHSH, CDR2 LQKENI. This CDR3 is built from 13 residues. V trimming: 6 bases; J trimming: 7 bases; junction bases outside the gene matches: 3. CDR3 coding DNA: TGTGCCAGCTCCCGGGACAGGGTTGAAAAACTGTTTTTT. Translated, it gives CASSRDRVEKLFF.

This sequence joins TRBV4-1 and TRBJ1-1, with 9 nucleotides matching TRBD1. This CDR3 contains 15 residues. The germline CDR1 and CDR2 sequences are MGHRA and YSYEKL. Trimming removed 4 bases from V and 1 base from J; junction bases left unmatched: 4. CDR3: CASSRRQGGNTEAFF. The CDR3 DNA sequence: TGCGCCAGCAGCCGGAGACAGGGGGGGAACACTGAAGCTTTCTTT.

This chain links TRBV28 with TRBJ1-2, with D possibly TRBD1 on 6 matching bases. The germline gives CDR1 MDHEN, CDR2 SYDVKM. This CDR3 is built from 14 residues. Trimming removed 4 bases at V and 5 bases at J, with 14 bases between. The DNA for the CDR3 is TGTGCCAGCAGTTATGCGCCAGGGGATTATGGCTACACCTTC. It is translated as CASSYAPGDYGYTF.

The gene calls are TRBV5-6 and TRBJ2-1; 9 positions agree with TRBD2. CDR1 SGHDT and CDR2 YYEEEE come from the germline V gene. The length of the CDR3 is 17 residues. V shed 4 bases, J shed 8 bases, and the junction held 16 bases outside the gene matches. CDR3 sequence (DNA): TGTGCCAGCAGCCACCTTAGAGCTAGCGGGATTGACCATGAGCAGTTCTTC. It is translated as CASSHLRASGIDHEQFF.

The chain uses TRBV23-1 and TRBJ2-2; no definite D call. TRBV23-1 is recorded as an ORF, its role being uncertain. The CDR3 sequence is 16 residues long. With 2 bases removed from V and 0 bases from J, the gap between germline ends came to 10 bases. CDR3 sequence (DNA): TGCGCCAGCAGTCAAAGGTCACCCGCGAACACCGGGGAGCTGTTTTTT. This sequence encodes CASSQRSPANTGELFF.

The chain employs TRBV5-1 and TRBJ1-2; D not resolved. Germline values: CDR1 SGHRS, CDR2 YFSETQ. The ends were cut back, 4 bases at V and 12 bases at J, with 10 bases in the middle. There are 10 residues in the CDR3. The CDR3 region has the DNA TGCGCCAGCAGCCCCCGTTGGAACACCTTC. Translating gives CASSPRWNTF.

The CDR3 region is CASSWRNQNEKLFF. The CDR3 region has the DNA TGTGCCAGCAGCTGGCGGAACCAGAATGAAAAACTGTTTTTT. This chain links TRBV27 with TRBJ1-4; D not resolved. CDR1 and CDR2 (germline): MNHEY, SMNVEV (reference sequence). This CDR3 is built from 14 residues. V shed 6 bases and J shed 5 bases, with 13 bases lying between them.

The V call is TRBV4-1, the J call TRBJ2-7, with 12 bases lining up with TRBD2. Per the germline V gene, CDR1 is MGHRA and CDR2 is YSYEKL. The V and J ends lost 5 bases and 7 bases, in that order; junction bases with no gene match: 9. The CDR3 runs 15 residues. The CDR3 sequence: CASSLRLAGALEQYF. The CDR3 nucleotides are TGCGCCAGCAGCTTACGACTAGCGGGGGCCTTGGAGCAGTACTTC.

The rearrangement links TRBV7-2 to TRBJ2-5; the match to TRBD2 covers 12 bases. Germline V CDR1 and CDR2: SGHTA, FQGNSA. J lost 3 bases, V lost 5 bases, and 13 bases had no gene match. The CDR3 has 18 residues. The CDR3 region is CASSPLSARLAGEETQYF. DNA of the CDR3: TGTGCCAGCAGCCCTCTTTCGGCCAGACTAGCGGGGGAAGAGACCCAGTACTTC.

This clone was recorded only once. This chain links TRBV11-2 with TRBJ2-1; a possible D gene is TRBD1 (5 bases). This CDR3 comprises 17 residues. Germline V gene lookup returns CDR1 SGHAT and CDR2 FQNNGV. Trimming stripped 1 base from V and 10 bases from J, with 23 bases between. The CDR3 region is CASSLGIVRDQGSEQFF. CDR3 DNA sequence: TGTGCCAGCAGCTTAGGAATCGTCAGGGATCAGGGTTCGGAGCAGTTCTTC.

V and J are TRBV5-1 and TRBJ1-5; D is undetermined. CDR3 length: 13 amino acids. Germline CDR1 reads SGHRS; CDR2 reads YFSETQ. V lost 0 bases to trimming and J lost 5 bases, with 6 bases between them. The CDR3 coding sequence is TGCGCCAGCAGCTTGGCCGGGGATCAGCCCCAGCATTTT. This sequence encodes CASSLAGDQPQHF.

This clone was recorded once. The chain uses TRBV11-2 and TRBJ1-4; D call uncertain. The CDR3 length is 15 residues. The V gene lost 1 base and the J gene lost 4 bases, with 10 bases spanning the gap. Germline V gene data show CDR1 as SGHAT and CDR2 as FQNNGV. The CDR3, as DNA: TGTGCCAGCAGCTTAGCGCTCAGTTATAATGAAAAACTGTTTTTT. Protein product: CASSLALSYNEKLFF.

V usage is TRBV30 and J usage is TRBJ1-1; D is unresolved. Germline loops: CDR1 GTSNPN, CDR2 SVGIG (reference sequence). The germline V and J ends were trimmed by 5 bases and 4 bases, with 11 bases remaining between them. The CDR3 has 12 amino acids. In DNA form, the CDR3 reads TGTGCCTGGCTCCCTTCGAGCACTGAAGCTTTCTTT. Its translation is CAWLPSSTEAFF.

CDR3 residues: CASSHRREGGYEQYF. In nucleotides, the CDR3 is TGTGCCAGCAGCCACCGACGGGAAGGGGGCTACGAGCAGTACTTC. V gene TRBV4-2 combines with J gene TRBJ2-7, with a possible D match to TRBD1 (6 bases). The CDR3 loop spans 15 amino acids. The germline V gene encodes CDR1 LGHNA and CDR2 YNFKEQ. The germline V and J ends were trimmed by 3 bases and 3 bases, with 15 bases remaining between them.

The chain couples TRBV10-3 to TRBJ2-7, with D tentatively TRBD1 or TRBD2 (5 bases each). The ends were cut back, 2 bases at V and 2 bases at J, with 16 bases in the middle. CDR1 is ENHRY, CDR2 SYGVKD, per germline. The length of the CDR3 is 16 residues. CDR3 loop: CAISERDGSPTYEQYF. CDR3 DNA sequence: TGTGCCATCAGTGAGAGGGACGGAAGCCCTACCTACGAGCAGTACTTC.

This sequence joins TRBV18 and TRBJ2-2; perhaps TRBD1 as D (5 bases). Germline CDR1 is KGHSH and CDR2 is LQKENI. The germline V and J ends were trimmed by 4 bases and 4 bases, with 16 bases remaining between them. The CDR3 is 16 residues long. In DNA, the CDR3 is TGTGCCAGCTCACGGTCTGGGGCGAGTTTCACCGGGGAGCTGTTTTTT. Translating gives CASSRSGASFTGELFF.